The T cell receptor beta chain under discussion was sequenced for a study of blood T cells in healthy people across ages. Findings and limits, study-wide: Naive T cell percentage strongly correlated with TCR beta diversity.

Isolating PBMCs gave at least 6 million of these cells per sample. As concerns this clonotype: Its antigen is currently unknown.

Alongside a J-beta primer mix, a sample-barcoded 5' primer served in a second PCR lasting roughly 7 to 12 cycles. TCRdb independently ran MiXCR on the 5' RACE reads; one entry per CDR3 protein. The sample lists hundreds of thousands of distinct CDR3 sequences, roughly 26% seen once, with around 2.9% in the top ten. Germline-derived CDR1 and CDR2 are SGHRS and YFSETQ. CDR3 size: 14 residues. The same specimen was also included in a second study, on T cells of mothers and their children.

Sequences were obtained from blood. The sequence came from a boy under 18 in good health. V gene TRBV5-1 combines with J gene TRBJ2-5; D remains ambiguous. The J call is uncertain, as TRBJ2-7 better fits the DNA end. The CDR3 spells CASSFDTASYEQYF. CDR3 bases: TGCGCCAGCAGCTTCGACACGGCCTCCTACGAGCAGTACTTC.